A selection of T cell receptor beta chains follows, all from one sample in a study of T cells after posttransplantation cyclophosphamide. This table comes from immunoSEQ multiplex PCR, and its TCRdb copy is limited to in-frame clones, with some not included. The sample has about 46,000 clones, roughly nine tenths seen once. Material: PBMCs. These receptor sequences come from a woman aged 45-65 years in good health and a related stem cell transplant donor. CDR3s include the opening cysteine and the closing phenylalanine or tryptophan. The order of the fields is V gene, clone size, J gene, D gene, CDR3 protein, CDR3 DNA. A D gene is named only where the DNA matches it firmly. Size is stated for part of the rows, as once, few or many counts, or as a class when the clone is expanded.

V gene: TRBV11-2; clone size: .; J gene: TRBJ1-2; D gene: .; CDR3 protein: CASSIQGNWDYGYTF; CDR3 DNA: TGTGCCAGCAGCATACAGGGTAATTGGGACTATGGCTACACCTTC
V gene: TRBV5-6; clone size: .; J gene: TRBJ2-1; D gene: TRBD2; CDR3 protein: CASSRNPGLPNEQFF; CDR3 DNA: TGTGCCAGCAGCCGCAACCCGGGACTACCGAATGAGCAGTTCTTC
V gene: TRBV6-5; clone size: .; J gene: TRBJ1-1; D gene: TRBD1; CDR3 protein: CASRPGQGNTEAFF; CDR3 DNA: TGTGCCAGCAGGCCGGGACAGGGGAACACTGAAGCTTTCTTT
V gene: TRBV19; clone size: .; J gene: TRBJ2-2; D gene: .; CDR3 protein: CASSNTMTPRVTGELFF; CDR3 DNA: TGTGCCAGCTCCAATACCATGACCCCTCGGGTCACCGGGGAGCTGTTTTTT
V gene: TRBV7-3; clone size: .; J gene: TRBJ2-7; D gene: TRBD2; CDR3 protein: CASSLTGKRGSYEQYF; CDR3 DNA: TGTGCCAGCAGCTTAACAGGGAAGCGGGGTTCCTACGAGCAGTACTTC
V gene: TRBV5-6; clone size: once; J gene: TRBJ2-3; D gene: TRBD2; CDR3 protein: CASTLRGVRTDTQYF; CDR3 DNA: TGTGCCAGCACTCTTCGGGGGGTTAGGACAGATACGCAGTATTTT
V gene: TRBV21-1; clone size: .; J gene: TRBJ1-1; D gene: .; CDR3 protein: CASSNARDRLRENTEAFF; CDR3 DNA: TGTGCCAGCAGCAACGCGCGGGACAGGCTTCGGGAGAACACTGAAGCTTTCTTT
V gene: TRBV5-1; clone size: .; J gene: TRBJ2-1; D gene: TRBD1; CDR3 protein: CASSFRQGRNAGNEQFF; CDR3 DNA: TGCGCCAGCAGCTTTCGACAGGGGAGAAATGCGGGAAATGAGCAGTTCTTC
V gene: TRBV2; clone size: once; J gene: TRBJ2-7; D gene: TRBD2; CDR3 protein: CASSRAGGPSYEQYF; CDR3 DNA: TGTGCCAGCAGTCGAGCGGGGGGCCCCTCCTACGAGCAGTACTTC
V gene: TRBV9; clone size: .; J gene: TRBJ2-3; D gene: .; CDR3 protein: CASSPTSGRVSDTQYF; CDR3 DNA: TGTGCCAGCAGCCCAACGTCAGGCAGGGTATCAGATACGCAGTATTTT
V gene: TRBV2; clone size: .; J gene: TRBJ1-5; D gene: .; CDR3 protein: CASSEDGGGQPQHF; CDR3 DNA: TGTGCCAGCAGTGAAGACGGTGGCGGTCAGCCCCAGCATTTT
V gene: TRBV11-2; clone size: .; J gene: TRBJ1-6; D gene: TRBD1; CDR3 protein: CASSLGTANSPLHF; CDR3 DNA: TGTGCCAGCAGCTTGGGGACAGCGAATTCACCCCTCCACTTT
V gene: TRBV4-1; clone size: .; J gene: TRBJ2-3; D gene: .; CDR3 protein: CASSFGGSRTDTQYF; CDR3 DNA: TGCGCCAGCAGCTTCGGGGGATCTCGCACAGATACGCAGTATTTT
V gene: TRBV27; clone size: .; J gene: TRBJ2-2; D gene: TRBD2; CDR3 protein: CASSPARGLPTGELFF; CDR3 DNA: TGTGCCAGCAGTCCCGCGCGGGGACTACCCACCGGGGAGCTGTTTTTT
V gene: TRBV5-4; clone size: .; J gene: TRBJ2-1; D gene: TRBD2; CDR3 protein: CASSLRRDYDYNEQFF; CDR3 DNA: TGTGCCAGCAGCTTGCGGCGGGACTACGACTACAATGAGCAGTTCTTC
V gene: TRBV2; clone size: once; J gene: TRBJ2-5; D gene: .; CDR3 protein: CASSQTRLEETQYF; CDR3 DNA: TGTGCCAGCAGTCAAACTAGACTAGAAGAGACCCAGTACTTC
V gene: TRBV28; clone size: .; J gene: TRBJ1-4; D gene: .; CDR3 protein: CASTDWATNEKLFF; CDR3 DNA: TGTGCCAGCACGGACTGGGCAACTAATGAAAAACTGTTTTTT
V gene: TRBV28; clone size: .; J gene: TRBJ1-2; D gene: TRBD1; CDR3 protein: CASSFLRRDRTYGYTF; CDR3 DNA: TGTGCCAGCAGTTTCCTACGCCGGGACAGGACCTATGGCTACACCTTC
V gene: TRBV18; clone size: .; J gene: TRBJ2-7; D gene: TRBD1; CDR3 protein: CASAVAGTGDYEQYF; CDR3 DNA: TGTGCCAGCGCCGTGGCCGGGACAGGGGACTACGAGCAGTACTTC
V gene: TRBV2; clone size: .; J gene: TRBJ2-1; D gene: .; CDR3 protein: CASSLTSNLPIF; CDR3 DNA: TGTGCCAGCAGCCTCACTAGCAACCTACCGATCTTC
V gene: TRBV19; clone size: .; J gene: TRBJ2-7; D gene: TRBD2; CDR3 protein: CASSPGLAGEYDEQYF; CDR3 DNA: TGTGCCAGTAGTCCGGGACTAGCGGGAGAGTACGACGAGCAGTACTTC
V gene: TRBV7-6; clone size: .; J gene: TRBJ2-7; D gene: .; CDR3 protein: CASSLGSSEQYF; CDR3 DNA: TGTGCCAGCAGCTTAGGTTCATCCGAGCAGTACTTC
V gene: TRBV7-3; clone size: .; J gene: TRBJ2-1; D gene: TRBD2; CDR3 protein: CASSLSLTSGRSSYNEQFF; CDR3 DNA: TGTGCCAGCAGCTTAAGTCTAACTAGCGGGAGGTCATCCTACAATGAGCAGTTCTTC
V gene: TRBV9; clone size: .; J gene: TRBJ2-1; D gene: TRBD2; CDR3 protein: CASSVGGGSSYNEQFF; CDR3 DNA: TGTGCCAGCAGCGTAGGGGGGGGGAGCTCCTACAATGAGCAGTTCTTC
V gene: TRBV28; clone size: .; J gene: TRBJ2-1; D gene: TRBD2; CDR3 protein: CASTLGLAGGPGNEQFF; CDR3 DNA: TGTGCCAGCACCTTGGGGCTAGCGGGAGGGCCTGGGAATGAGCAGTTCTTC
V gene: TRBV6-4; clone size: .; J gene: TRBJ2-2; D gene: TRBD2; CDR3 protein: CASSRTRDTGELFF; CDR3 DNA: TGTGCCAGCAGTAGGACTAGGGACACCGGGGAGCTGTTTTTT
V gene: TRBV27; clone size: .; J gene: TRBJ2-5; D gene: TRBD2; CDR3 protein: CASSLSRSGLEETQYF; CDR3 DNA: TGTGCCAGCAGTTTAAGTCGATCGGGACTAGAAGAGACCCAGTACTTC
V gene: TRBV5-4; clone size: .; J gene: TRBJ2-7; D gene: .; CDR3 protein: CASSYGRGEQYF; CDR3 DNA: TGTGCCAGCAGCTACGGCCGGGGCGAGCAGTACTTC
V gene: TRBV6-1; clone size: .; J gene: TRBJ1-5; D gene: TRBD1; CDR3 protein: CASSTGGLNQPQHF; CDR3 DNA: TGTGCCAGTTCGACAGGGGGCCTCAATCAGCCCCAGCATTTT
V gene: TRBV5-1; clone size: .; J gene: TRBJ1-5; D gene: .; CDR3 protein: CASSLIGRGVEPQHF; CDR3 DNA: TGCGCCAGCAGCTTGATCGGACGGGGGGTTGAGCCCCAGCATTTT
V gene: TRBV30; clone size: .; J gene: TRBJ1-2; D gene: .; CDR3 protein: CACHPRRSGGYTF; CDR3 DNA: TGTGCCTGCCACCCCAGGCGATCCGGTGGCTACACCTTC
V gene: TRBV11-1; clone size: .; J gene: TRBJ2-7; D gene: TRBD1; CDR3 protein: CASSSFLGQGARNEQYF; CDR3 DNA: TGTGCCAGCAGCTCCTTCCTAGGGCAGGGGGCGAGGAACGAGCAGTACTTC
V gene: TRBV6-5; clone size: .; J gene: TRBJ1-3; D gene: .; CDR3 protein: CASSFYRAEGGNTIYF; CDR3 DNA: TGTGCCAGCAGTTTTTACAGGGCTGAGGGCGGAAACACCATATATTTT
V gene: TRBV6-5; clone size: .; J gene: TRBJ2-3; D gene: .; CDR3 protein: CASSYDLPRADTQYF; CDR3 DNA: TGTGCCAGCAGTTACGACCTTCCGAGGGCAGATACGCAGTATTTT
V gene: TRBV13; clone size: .; J gene: TRBJ2-1; D gene: TRBD2; CDR3 protein: CASRPGLAVNNEQFF; CDR3 DNA: TGTGCCAGCAGGCCGGGACTAGCGGTTAACAATGAGCAGTTCTTC
V gene: TRBV5-1; clone size: once; J gene: TRBJ2-2; D gene: .; CDR3 protein: CASSLGQERVTGELFF; CDR3 DNA: TGCGCCAGCAGCTTGGGACAGGAGCGAGTCACCGGGGAGCTGTTTTTT
V gene: TRBV28; clone size: .; J gene: TRBJ1-5; D gene: .; CDR3 protein: CASTPGGETNQPQHF; CDR3 DNA: TGTGCCAGCACCCCTGGGGGGGAAACCAATCAGCCCCAGCATTTT
V gene: TRBV25-1; clone size: .; J gene: TRBJ1-5; D gene: TRBD1; CDR3 protein: CASSGTGGDQPQHF; CDR3 DNA: TGTGCCAGCAGTGGGACAGGGGGGGACCAGCCCCAGCATTTT
V gene: TRBV4-1; clone size: .; J gene: TRBJ1-6; D gene: .; CDR3 protein: CASSQEEMSSYNSPLHF; CDR3 DNA: TGCGCCAGCAGCCAAGAAGAAATGAGCTCCTATAATTCACCCCTCCACTTT
V gene: TRBV13; clone size: .; J gene: TRBJ2-7; D gene: TRBD2; CDR3 protein: CASSPRGTSGGAGAYEQYF; CDR3 DNA: TGTGCCAGCAGCCCCCGCGGGACTAGCGGGGGGGCCGGGGCCTACGAGCAGTACTTC
V gene: TRBV6-1; clone size: .; J gene: TRBJ2-1; D gene: TRBD2; CDR3 protein: CASSEIGLAGGLNNEQFF; CDR3 DNA: TGTGCCAGCAGTGAAATTGGCCTAGCGGGGGGGCTGAACAATGAGCAGTTCTTC
V gene: TRBV4-2; clone size: .; J gene: TRBJ1-6; D gene: .; CDR3 protein: CASSQDNGNSPLHF; CDR3 DNA: TGTGCCAGCAGCCAAGATAACGGTAATTCACCCCTCCACTTT